This TCR beta chain is from a study of CD8 T cells in ankylosing spondylitis. Study-wide results and caveats: Ankylosing spondylitis blood appeared to be characterized by a TCR beta motif of roughly eight highly homologous variants.

The V and J ends lost 4 bases and 4 bases respectively, with 7 bases between them. CDR1 and CDR2 from the germline V gene are SGHNT and YENEEA. The CDR3 length is 13 residues. To note about this clonotype: Its specificity is not known.

TCRdb re-called the 5' RACE reads with MiXCR, one entry per CDR3 protein. The table lists roughly 470,000 distinct CDR3 sequences, roughly 25% of them singletons. This receptor was taken from a male donor with ankylosing spondylitis. Input material: blood, either unsorted or a sorted T cell fraction (not recorded which). The V call is TRBV11-3, the J call TRBJ2-2, with no clear D. CDR3 loop: CASSSRPTGELFF. CDR3 nucleotide sequence: TGTGCCAGCAGCTCCCGACCCACCGGGGAGCTGTTTTTT.